The 7 T cell receptor beta chains below come from one sample, sequenced in a study of blood T cells in healthy people across ages. A sample-barcoded 5' primer and a J-beta primer mix were used in a second PCR of about 7 to 12 cycles. Each CDR3 protein gets one entry after TCRdb re-called the 5' RACE reads with MiXCR. The sample contains about 1.8 million distinct CDR3 sequences, about 50% of which appear only once. Material: blood. Receptors originate from a woman aged 40 to 55 in good health.

The V and J genes are TRBV20-1 and TRBJ2-7; 8 positions match TRBD2. From germline, CDR1 is DFQATT and CDR2 SNEGSKA (reference sequence). V shed 6 bases and J 3 bases; nucleotides not matched to a gene: 10. The CDR3 is 14 amino acids. Here the CDR3 DNA reads TGCAGTGCCGCAACTAGCGGAGGTTACTACGAGCAGTACTTC. Residues: CSAATSGGYYEQYF.

Of note for this clonotype: At one of its ends the junction is not consistent with the germline gene, which may arise from a read error. This chain connects TRBV19 to TRBJ2-1; D is perhaps TRBD1 or TRBD2 (5 bases each). The CDR3 totals 14 residues. Germline V gene lookup returns CDR1 LNHDA and CDR2 SQIVND (reference sequence). The CDR3 DNA sequence: TGTACCAGCTCGAGGGGTCTCTCCTACAATGAGCAGTTCTTC. Translation: CTSSRGLSYNEQFF. Together with reference TRBV19 and TRBJ2-1, the CDR3 gives the full variable domain: DGGITQSPKYLFRKEGQNVTLSCEQNLNHDAMYWYRQDPGQGLRLIYYSQIVNDFQKGDIAEGYSVSREKKESFPLTVTSAQKNPTAFYLCTSSRGLSYNEQFFGPGTRLTVL.

The chain has TRBV6-2 or TRBV6-3 and TRBJ2-1; 8 positions agree with TRBD2. The CDR3 sequence is 15 residues long. Germline-derived CDR1 and CDR2 are MNHEY and SVGEGT. V dropped 6 bases and J dropped 4; count of bases not matched to a gene: 8. CDR3 loop: CASRPPGLVYNEQFF. In nucleotides, the CDR3 is TGTGCCAGCAGACCCCCGGGACTAGTTTACAATGAGCAGTTCTTC.

The genes are TRBV4-1 and TRBJ1-5, with 9 bases identical to TRBD1. V shed 3 bases, J shed 5 bases, and the junction held 8 bases outside the gene matches. CDR3 length: 16 amino acids. The germline V gene has CDR1 MGHRA and CDR2 YSYEKL. This CDR3 reads CASSQPTGGAYQPQHF. CDR3 nucleotides: TGCGCCAGCAGCCAGCCCACAGGGGGCGCATATCAGCCCCAGCATTTT.

The chain recombines TRBV5-5 with TRBJ2-3; 8 bases are a match to TRBD2. The V segment lost 1 base and the J segment 4 bases; nucleotides outside the gene matches: 11. The CDR3 sequence is 17 residues long. Per germline, CDR1 SGHKS and CDR2 YYEKEE (reference sequence). The CDR3 protein is CASSLLGTSAVPDTQYF. In DNA form, the CDR3 reads TGTGCCAGCAGCTTGTTGGGGACTAGTGCAGTTCCAGATACGCAGTATTTT. The full variable domain, completed using reference TRBV5-5 and TRBJ2-3, is DAGVTQSPTHLIKTRGQQVTLRCSPISGHKSVSWYQQVLGQGPQFIFQYYEKEERGRGNFPDRFSARQFPNYSSELNVNALLLGDSALYLCASSLLGTSAVPDTQYFGPGTRLTVL.

This chain connects TRBV20-1 to TRBJ2-4; TRBD2 agrees at 8 bases. The germline gives CDR1 DFQATT, CDR2 SNEGSKA (reference sequence). Unmatched junction bases numbered 10, after V lost 5 bases and J lost 4 bases. The CDR3 consists of 15 residues. CDR3 DNA sequence: TGCAGTGCTTTCAGACGAGCGGGGGCGAAAAACATTCAGTACTTC. Residues: CSAFRRAGAKNIQYF.

Only a few counts were recorded for this clonotype. Here the CDR3 reads CASSLSGTARETQYF. The CDR3 DNA reads as TGTGCCAGCAGCTTATCGGGGACAGCCAGGGAGACCCAGTACTTC. V gene TRBV7-9 combines with J gene TRBJ2-5, with 7 bases identical to TRBD1. CDR1 is SEHNR and CDR2 is FQNEAQ in the germline V gene (reference sequence). This CDR3 contains 15 residues. V lost 2 bases and J lost 5; bases outside the gene matches: 8.